This entry lists 5 T cell receptor beta chains sequenced from one sample in a study of blood T cell repertoires in COVID-19. The repertoire was sequenced with immunoSEQ multiplex PCR; TCRdb's copy has only in-frame clones and lacks some. The sample yields approximately 120,000 clones, around 80% seen once. Material: peripheral blood. The origin of the receptors is a man older than 75 with active or convalescent COVID-19.

The chain joins TRBV9 to TRBJ2-6; TRBD1 might be the D (6 bases). Germline-derived CDR1 and CDR2 are SGDLS and YYNGEE. V was cut by 4 bases and J by 2 bases, with 13 bases left in between. This CDR3 has 16 amino acids. The CDR3 coding sequence is TGTGCCAGCAGCCCATTACAGGGTGCTGGGGCCAACGTCCTGACTTTC. It encodes CASSPLQGAGANVLTF. The variable domain in full, with the rest retrieved from reference TRBV9 and TRBJ2-6, is DSGVTQTPKHLITATGQRVTLRCSPRSGDLSVYWYQQSLDQGLQFLIQYYNGEERAKGNILERFSAQQFPDLHSELNLSSLELGDSALYFCASSPLQGAGANVLTFGAGSRLTVL.

The gene calls are TRBV7-9 and TRBJ1-4, with 7 bases lining up with TRBD1. V shed 5 bases and J 2 bases; nucleotides not matched to a gene: 5. Germline V gene data show CDR1 as SEHNR and CDR2 as FQNEAQ (reference sequence). This CDR3 contains 15 residues. The DNA for the CDR3 is TGTGCCAGCAGCGGCCGGGACAGCACTAATGAAAAACTGTTTTTT. Protein: CASSGRDSTNEKLFF.

The rearrangement joins TRBV6-5 to TRBJ1-5; D is perhaps TRBD1 (5 bases). Germline lookup yields CDR1 MNHEY and CDR2 SVGAGI. V was clipped by 7 bases and J by 3 bases, with 13 bases between them. The CDR3 totals 14 residues. The CDR3 sequence is CASTPGRDNQPQHF. The CDR3 DNA sequence: TGTGCCAGCACCCCAGGGAGGGACAATCAGCCCCAGCATTTT.

V and J are TRBV29-1 and TRBJ2-1, with no clear D. There are 14 residues in the CDR3. Between the trimmed V and J ends, which lost 0 bases and 4 bases, there was a span of 10 bases. CDR1 and CDR2 (germline): SQVTM, ANQGSEA. CDR3 amino acids: CSVEDLTRYNEQFF. In DNA, the CDR3 is TGCAGCGTTGAAGATCTTACAAGATACAATGAGCAGTTCTTC.

The chain couples TRBV6-5 to TRBJ2-3, with 8 nucleotides matching TRBD1. The CDR3 runs to 15 residues. The trim removed 6 bases at V and 5 bases at J, leaving 10 bases unmatched. The germline V gene encodes CDR1 MNHEY and CDR2 SVGAGI. The CDR3 reads CASRAVGTGRDTQYF. The CDR3 nucleotides read TGTGCCAGCAGGGCCGTTGGGACAGGTAGAGATACGCAGTATTTT.